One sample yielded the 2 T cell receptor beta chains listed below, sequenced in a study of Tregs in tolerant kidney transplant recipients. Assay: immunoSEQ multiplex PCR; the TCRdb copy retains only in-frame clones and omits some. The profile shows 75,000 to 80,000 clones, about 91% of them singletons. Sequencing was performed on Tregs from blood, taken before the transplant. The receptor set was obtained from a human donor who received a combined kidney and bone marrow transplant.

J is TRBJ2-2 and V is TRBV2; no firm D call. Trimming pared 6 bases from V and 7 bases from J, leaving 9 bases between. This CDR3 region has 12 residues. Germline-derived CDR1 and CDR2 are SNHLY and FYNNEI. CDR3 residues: CASREWGGELFF. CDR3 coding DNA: TGTGCCAGCAGGGAATGGGGCGGGGAGCTGTTTTTT.

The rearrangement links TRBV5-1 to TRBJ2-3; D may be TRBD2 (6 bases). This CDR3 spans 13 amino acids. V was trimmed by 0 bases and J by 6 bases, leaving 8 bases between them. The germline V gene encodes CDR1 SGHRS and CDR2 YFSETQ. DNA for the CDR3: TGCGCCAGCAGCTTGGCGGGGAGGGATACGCAGTATTTT. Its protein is CASSLAGRDTQYF.